One and the same sample provided the 4 T cell receptor beta chains below, sequenced in a study of cytomegalovirus exposure and HLA in healthy donors. Primers for the PCR totalled 60 Vbeta and 13 Jbeta. Assay: immunoSEQ multiplex PCR; the TCRdb copy retains only in-frame clones and omits some. This table has 150,000 or so clones, around 80% appearing once. Source material: PBMCs. These receptors all come from a male donor in good health and CMV-seropositive.

This chain links TRBV6-5 with TRBJ1-5; TRBD1 matches 7 bases. The CDR3 consists of 13 residues. With 8 bases clipped from V and 4 bases from J, the junction kept 5 bases outside the gene matches. Germline lookup yields CDR1 MNHEY and CDR2 SVGAGI. CDR3 DNA: TGTGCCAGCCGGGACAGCCTAAATCAGCCCCAGCATTTT. This encodes CASRDSLNQPQHF.

V and J are TRBV2 and TRBJ2-7; weak D call: TRBD2 (6 bases). CDR1 and CDR2 from the germline V gene are SNHLY and FYNNEI. This CDR3 region has 12 residues. V lost 11 bases and J lost 1, with 12 bases in between. This chain's CDR3 is CAAAGLSYEQYF. The CDR3 region has the DNA TGTGCCGCCGCGGGACTTTCCTACGAGCAGTACTTC.

The chain recombines TRBV5-4 with TRBJ1-2, with 7 bases identical to TRBD1. With V trimmed by 5 bases and J by 2 bases, 6 bases remained unmatched. The CDR3 sequence is 14 residues long. From germline, CDR1 is SGHNT and CDR2 YYREEE (reference sequence). The CDR3 DNA follows: TGTGCCAGCAGGCCCGGAGGGGGCAACTATGGCTACACCTTC. Its protein is CASRPGGGNYGYTF.

The CDR3 coding sequence is TGTGCCAGCAGCTCGCAGGGAGGGCAAACTGAAGCTTTCTTT. It codes for CASSSQGGQTEAFF. V is TRBV7-2 and J is TRBJ1-1, with a possible D match to TRBD1 (5 bases). The CDR3 sequence is 14 residues long. Germline assignment: CDR1 SGHTA and CDR2 FQGNSA. V was clipped by 4 bases and J by 5 bases, with 14 bases between them.